The 7 T cell receptor beta chains presented below share a single source sample, sequenced in a study of T cells after yellow fever vaccination. Each CDR3 protein gets one entry after TCRdb re-called the 5' RACE reads with MiXCR. Among about 320,000 distinct CDR3 sequences listed, about 4.5% were seen once. Sequences were derived from PBMCs, sampled 15 days after the yellow fever booster vaccination. The receptors stem from a man between 18 and 29 years old who received the YFV17D yellow fever vaccine.

Here the CDR3 DNA reads TGTGCTAGTGGTTTGGGAGGGACCGGGGAGCTGTTTTTT. Translation: CASGLGGTGELFF. The chain uses TRBV12-5 and TRBJ2-2; D possibly corresponds to TRBD2 (5 bases). The V and J ends lost 1 base and 5 bases respectively, with 5 bases between them. This CDR3 is built from 13 residues. Per germline, CDR1 LGHNT and CDR2 FRNRAP.

The V call is TRBV12-3 or TRBV12-4, the J call TRBJ2-2; tentatively, D is TRBD2 (5 bases). This CDR3 has 16 amino acids. V lost 7 bases and J 1 base, leaving 16 bases between the germline ends. CDR3 nucleotides: TGTGCCAGCAACTCCGGGGTTAGCAGGAACACCGGGGAGCTGTTTTTT. Translating it yields CASNSGVSRNTGELFF.

This clonotype has a handful of counts. This chain links TRBV7-2 with TRBJ1-6; tentative D call: TRBD1 (6 bases). V lost 5 bases to trimming and J lost 7 bases, with 12 bases between them. Germline V lookup: CDR1 SGHTA, CDR2 FQGNSA. The CDR3 runs to 14 residues. This CDR3 is CASSPAQGNSPLHF. CDR3 sequence (DNA): TGTGCCAGCAGCCCTGCTCAGGGGAATTCACCCCTCCACTTT.

V is TRBV5-1 and J is TRBJ2-2; D is possibly TRBD2 (5 bases). The CDR3 length is 17 residues. The germline V and J ends were trimmed by 0 bases and 2 bases, with 14 bases remaining between them. Germline lookup yields CDR1 SGHRS and CDR2 YFSETQ. In DNA form, the CDR3 reads TGCGCCAGCAGCTTGGTGGGAGCCACACCAAACACCGGGGAGCTGTTTTTT. It translates to CASSLVGATPNTGELFF. The full variable domain, with the rest looked up from reference TRBV5-1 and TRBJ2-2, is KAGVTQTPRYLIKTRGQQVTLSCSPISGHRSVSWYQQTPGQGLQFLFEYFSETQRNKGNFPGRFSGRQFSNSRSEMNVSTLELGDSALYLCASSLVGATPNTGELFFGEGSRLTVL.

This clonotype was seen ten or more times. The chain couples TRBV11-2 to TRBJ1-5; 9 nucleotides agree with TRBD1. CDR3 length equals 14 residues. Trimming cost V 1 base and J 9 bases; bases outside gene matches: 4. Germline lookup yields CDR1 SGHAT and CDR2 FQNNGV. The CDR3 sequence is CASSLGQGGWPQHF. The CDR3 bases are TGTGCCAGCAGCTTAGGACAGGGGGGTTGGCCCCAGCATTTT. Looking up the rest from reference TRBV11-2 and TRBJ1-5 gives the full variable domain: EAGVAQSPRYKIIEKRQSVAFWCNPISGHATLYWYQQILGQGPKLLIQFQNNGVVDDSQLPKDRFSAERLKGVDSTLKIQPAKLEDSAVYLCASSLGQGGWPQHFGDGTRLSIL.

This clonotype showed up many times. The chain uses TRBV5-5 and TRBJ2-5; D ambiguous. The CDR3 spans 13 residues. Germline values: CDR1 SGHKS, CDR2 YYEKEE (reference sequence). Trimming stripped 1 base from V and 4 bases from J, with 8 bases between. CDR3 loop: CASSLWLPETQYF. As DNA, the CDR3 is TGTGCCAGCAGCTTGTGGTTACCAGAGACCCAGTACTTC. Combining the CDR3 with reference TRBV5-5 and TRBJ2-5 gives the whole variable domain DAGVTQSPTHLIKTRGQQVTLRCSPISGHKSVSWYQQVLGQGPQFIFQYYEKEERGRGNFPDRFSARQFPNYSSELNVNALLLGDSALYLCASSLWLPETQYFGPGTRLLVL.

V usage is TRBV21-1 and J usage is TRBJ2-1; the D segment call TRBD1 is taken from the table without a DNA check. TRBV21-1 is annotated as a pseudogene. The CDR3 covers 17 residues. The CDR3 reads CASSKAKGDRGFDEQFF. The CDR3 region has the DNA TGTGCCAGCAGCAAAGCGAAGGGGGACAGGGGGTTCGATGAGCAGTTCTTC.